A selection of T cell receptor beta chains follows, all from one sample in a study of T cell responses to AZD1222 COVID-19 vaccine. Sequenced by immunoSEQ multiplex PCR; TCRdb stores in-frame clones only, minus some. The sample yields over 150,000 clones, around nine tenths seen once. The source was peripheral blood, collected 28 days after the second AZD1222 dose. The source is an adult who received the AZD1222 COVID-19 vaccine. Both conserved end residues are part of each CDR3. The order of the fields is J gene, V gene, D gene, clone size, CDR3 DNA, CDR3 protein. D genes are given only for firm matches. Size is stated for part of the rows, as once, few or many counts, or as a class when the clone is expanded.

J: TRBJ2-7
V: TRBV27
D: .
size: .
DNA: TGTGCCAGCAGTTTATTAGGCCAGGGCGAGCAGTACTTC
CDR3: CASSLLGQGEQYF

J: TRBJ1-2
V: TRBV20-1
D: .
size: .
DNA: TGCAGTGCCTCGGGTGATGGCTACACCTTC
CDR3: CSASGDGYTF

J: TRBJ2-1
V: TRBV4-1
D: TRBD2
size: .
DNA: TGCGCCAGCAGCCATCGTACTAGCGGGGGGGCAGGTGGTGAGCAGTTCTTC
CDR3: CASSHRTSGGAGGEQFF

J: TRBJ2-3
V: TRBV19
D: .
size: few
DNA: TGTGCCAGTAGTATAGAAGCCGACACAGATACGCAGTATTTT
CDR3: CASSIEADTDTQYF

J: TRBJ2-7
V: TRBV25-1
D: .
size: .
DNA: TGTGCCAGCAGTGAAGTACAAGGAATGAACTACGAGCAGTACTTC
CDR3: CASSEVQGMNYEQYF

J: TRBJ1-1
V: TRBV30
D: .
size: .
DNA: TGTGCCTGGGAGGGTTATCTACGAACTGAAGCTTTCTTT
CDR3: CAWEGYLRTEAFF

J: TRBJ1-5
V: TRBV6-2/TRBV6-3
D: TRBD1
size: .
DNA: TGTGCCAGCAGTTACTCGGAAGGGACAGGGGATGGTCAGCCCCAGCATTTT
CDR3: CASSYSEGTGDGQPQHF

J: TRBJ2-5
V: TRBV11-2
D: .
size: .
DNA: TGTGCCAGCATCCAAGGTCGGGGAAGACAGACACAAGAGACCCAGTACTTC
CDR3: CASIQGRGRQTQETQYF

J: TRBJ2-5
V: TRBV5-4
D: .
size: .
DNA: TGTGCCAGCAGCCGGACCCTGCTGGAGACCCAGTACTTC
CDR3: CASSRTLLETQYF

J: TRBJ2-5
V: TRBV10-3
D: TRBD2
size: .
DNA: TGTGCCATCAGTGCTCGGGGGGGAGAGACCCAGTACTTC
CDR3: CAISARGGETQYF

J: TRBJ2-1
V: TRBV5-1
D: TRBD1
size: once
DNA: TGCGCCAGCAGCTCTATCAGAGGGGGCCGACTACTCAATGAGCAGTTCTTC
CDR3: CASSSIRGGRLLNEQFF

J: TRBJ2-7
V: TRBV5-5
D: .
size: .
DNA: TGTGCCAGCAGCTTGGTGATGGGGCGTGACGAGCAGTACTTC
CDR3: CASSLVMGRDEQYF

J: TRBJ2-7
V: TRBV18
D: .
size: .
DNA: TGTGCCAGCTCACGGGGGTTAGTAAGCTACGAGCAGTACTTC
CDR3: CASSRGLVSYEQYF

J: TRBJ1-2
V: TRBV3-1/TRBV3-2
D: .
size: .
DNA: TGTGCCAGCAGCCCGGGGGTCAACAGCCACTATGGCTACACCTTC
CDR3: CASSPGVNSHYGYTF

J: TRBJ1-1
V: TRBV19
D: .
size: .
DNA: TGTGCCAGTAAAGAAACACATCACACTGAAGCTTTCTTT
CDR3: CASKETHHTEAFF

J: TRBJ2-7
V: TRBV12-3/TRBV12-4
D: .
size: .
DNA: TGTGCCAGCAGTCCTCGGTGGGGATACGAGCAGTACTTC
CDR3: CASSPRWGYEQYF

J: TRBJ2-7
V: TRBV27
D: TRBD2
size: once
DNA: TGTGCCAGCAGTCCCCGCCCGCCGGGGACTAGCGGGGGGGGTGGCTACGAGCAGTACTTC
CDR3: CASSPRPPGTSGGGGYEQYF

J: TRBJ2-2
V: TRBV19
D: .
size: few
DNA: TGTGCCAGTAAAGGTTGGACGAACACCGGGGAGCTGTTTTTT
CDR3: CASKGWTNTGELFF

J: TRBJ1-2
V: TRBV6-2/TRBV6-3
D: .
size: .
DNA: TGTGCCAGCAGTTACTCGGGTCCCCCCTATGGCTACACCTTC
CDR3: CASSYSGPPYGYTF

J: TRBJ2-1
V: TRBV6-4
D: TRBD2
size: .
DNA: TGTGCCAGCAGTGCCACGGGGGGGGTAGATGAGCAGTTCTTC
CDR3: CASSATGGVDEQFF

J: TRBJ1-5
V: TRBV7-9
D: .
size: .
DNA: TGTGCCAGCAGCCAGGGGTATCAGCCCCAGCATTTT
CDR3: CASSQGYQPQHF

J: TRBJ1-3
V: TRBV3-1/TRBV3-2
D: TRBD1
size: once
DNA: TGTGCCAGCGGGGTTAGGGGGCCCAGATCTGGAAACACCATATATTTT
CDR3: CASGVRGPRSGNTIYF

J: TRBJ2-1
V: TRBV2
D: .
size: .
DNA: TGTGCCAGCCGGGGGGCGGTAAACAATGAGCAGTTCTTC
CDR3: CASRGAVNNEQFF

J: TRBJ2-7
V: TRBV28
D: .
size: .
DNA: TGTGCCAGCAGTTCCCACTCCTACGAGCAGTACTTC
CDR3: CASSSHSYEQYF

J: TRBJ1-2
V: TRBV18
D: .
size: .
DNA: TGTGCCAGCTCACCACAGGAACAGGTTTATGGCTACACCTTC
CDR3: CASSPQEQVYGYTF

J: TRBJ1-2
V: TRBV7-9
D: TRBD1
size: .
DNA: TGTGCCAGCAGCCCTAGAGGGACAGCAGTCTATGGCTACACCTTC
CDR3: CASSPRGTAVYGYTF

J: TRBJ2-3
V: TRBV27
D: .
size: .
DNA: TGTGCCAGCAGGAACCGGGGGGATACGCAGTATTTT
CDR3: CASRNRGDTQYF

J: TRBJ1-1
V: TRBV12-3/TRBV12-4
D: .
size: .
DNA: TGTGCCAGCAGCCTGGACATGAACACTGAAGCTTTCTTT
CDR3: CASSLDMNTEAFF

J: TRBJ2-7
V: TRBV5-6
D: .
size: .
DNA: TGTGCCAGCAGCTTGGACAGAAACCCATACGAGCAGTACTTC
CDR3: CASSLDRNPYEQYF

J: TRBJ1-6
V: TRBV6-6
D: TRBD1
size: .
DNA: TGTGCCAGCAGTCTAGGGACAGGGGTTAGTTTTTTTTATTCACCCCTCCACTTT
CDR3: CASSLGTGVSFFYSPLHF

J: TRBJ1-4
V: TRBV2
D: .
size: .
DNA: TGTGCCAGCTACCGGGCAACTAATGAAAAACTGTTTTTT
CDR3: CASYRATNEKLFF

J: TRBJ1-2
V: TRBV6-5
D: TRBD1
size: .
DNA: TGTGCCAGCAGTCGAAGACAGGGGGAAGGCTACACCTTC
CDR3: CASSRRQGEGYTF

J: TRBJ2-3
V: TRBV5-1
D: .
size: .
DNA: TGCGCCAGCAGCTCGGGGTATGGGGGGAACACAGATACGCAGTATTTT
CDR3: CASSSGYGGNTDTQYF

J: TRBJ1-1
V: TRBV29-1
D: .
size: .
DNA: TGCAGCGTTACTGACAGTTCCATGAACACTGAAGCTTTCTTT
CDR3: CSVTDSSMNTEAFF

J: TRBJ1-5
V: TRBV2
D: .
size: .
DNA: TGTGCCAGCAGTGAATCGGGCAGCTATAGCAATCAGCCCCAGCATTTT
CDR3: CASSESGSYSNQPQHF

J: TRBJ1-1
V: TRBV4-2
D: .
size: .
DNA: TGTGCCAGCAGCCAAGATGGGACCCATCCGGGCGATGAAGCTTTCTTT
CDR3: CASSQDGTHPGDEAFF

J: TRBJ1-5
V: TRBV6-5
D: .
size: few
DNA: TGTGCCAGCAGCATCGAGCCCTTTGGGCAGCCCCAGCATTTT
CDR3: CASSIEPFGQPQHF

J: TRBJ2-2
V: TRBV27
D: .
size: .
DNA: TGTCCCGACACCAAGAACACCGGGGAGCTGTTTTTT
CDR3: CPDTKNTGELFF

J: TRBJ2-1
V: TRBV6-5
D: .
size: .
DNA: TGTGCCAGCGGCCTCGACCGGGACTCTCACAATGAGCAGTTCTTC
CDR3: CASGLDRDSHNEQFF

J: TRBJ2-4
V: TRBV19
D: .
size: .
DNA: TGTGCCAGTAGTATACTAGGCGGGGTCAGGGACATTCAGTACTTC
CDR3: CASSILGGVRDIQYF

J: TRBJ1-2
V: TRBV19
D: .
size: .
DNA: TGTGCCAGTAGTATTGGACCGGGGGGGGTAAACTATGGCTACACCTTC
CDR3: CASSIGPGGVNYGYTF

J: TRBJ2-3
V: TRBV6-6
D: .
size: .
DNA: TGTGCCAGCAGTGCGGACGGAGGAGGAGATACGCAGTATTTT
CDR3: CASSADGGGDTQYF

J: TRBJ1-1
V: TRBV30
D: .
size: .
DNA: TGTGCCTGGAGTGTGGTAGGTATGTTGCGGGCTTTCTTT
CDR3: CAWSVVGMLRAFF

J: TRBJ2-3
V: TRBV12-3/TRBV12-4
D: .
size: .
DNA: TGTGCCAGCAGTCGGACTAGCACAGATACGCAGTATTTT
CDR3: CASSRTSTDTQYF

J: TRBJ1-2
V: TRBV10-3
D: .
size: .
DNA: TGTGCCATCACCCCGGGGACGTATGGCTACACCTTC
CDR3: CAITPGTYGYTF

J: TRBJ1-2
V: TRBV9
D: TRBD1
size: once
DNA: TGTGCCAGCAGCCCCCGTTCGGGACAGGGCTATGGCTACACCTTC
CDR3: CASSPRSGQGYGYTF

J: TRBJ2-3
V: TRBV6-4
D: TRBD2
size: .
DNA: TGTGCCAGCAGTCTGACTAGCGGGGCCGCAGATACGCAGTATTTT
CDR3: CASSLTSGAADTQYF

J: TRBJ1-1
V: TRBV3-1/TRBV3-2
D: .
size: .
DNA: TGTGCCAGCAGCCTATATTCACGTTACAACATGAACACTGAAGCTTTCTTT
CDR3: CASSLYSRYNMNTEAFF

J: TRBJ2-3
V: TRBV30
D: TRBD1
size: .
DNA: TGTGCCTGGAGAGCCGGGACAGGGTGGACAGATACGCAGTATTTT
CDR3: CAWRAGTGWTDTQYF

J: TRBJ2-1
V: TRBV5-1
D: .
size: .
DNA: TGCGCCAGCAGCTTGGACAACCGGGATGAGCAGTTCTTC
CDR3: CASSLDNRDEQFF

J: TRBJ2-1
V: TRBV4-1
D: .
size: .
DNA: TGCGCCAGCAGCCAAGGCCCGAGTGATGAGCAGTTCTTC
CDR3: CASSQGPSDEQFF

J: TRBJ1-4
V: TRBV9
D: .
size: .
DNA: TGTGCCAGCAGCGCTCTGGGGAGTGAAAAACTGTTTTTT
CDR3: CASSALGSEKLFF

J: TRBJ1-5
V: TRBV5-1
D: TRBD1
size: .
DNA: TGCGCCAGCAGCCCCGACAGGGGATGGCATTTT
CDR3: CASSPDRGWHF

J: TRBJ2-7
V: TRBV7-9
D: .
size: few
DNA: TGTGCCAGCAGCTCGGGAGAATCCTACGAGCAGTACTTC
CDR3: CASSSGESYEQYF

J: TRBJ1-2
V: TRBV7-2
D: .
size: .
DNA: TGTGCCAGCAGCTTCGACGTAACTATGGTCGGCTACACCTTC
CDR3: CASSFDVTMVGYTF

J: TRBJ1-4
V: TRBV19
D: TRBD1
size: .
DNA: TGTGCCAGTAGTATAAGTCCCGGACAGGTTGAAAAACTGTTTTTT
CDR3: CASSISPGQVEKLFF

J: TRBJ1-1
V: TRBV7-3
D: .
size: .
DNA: TGTGCCAGCAGCCAGGAGGCAGGCGGGAACACTGAAGCTTTCTTT
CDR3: CASSQEAGGNTEAFF